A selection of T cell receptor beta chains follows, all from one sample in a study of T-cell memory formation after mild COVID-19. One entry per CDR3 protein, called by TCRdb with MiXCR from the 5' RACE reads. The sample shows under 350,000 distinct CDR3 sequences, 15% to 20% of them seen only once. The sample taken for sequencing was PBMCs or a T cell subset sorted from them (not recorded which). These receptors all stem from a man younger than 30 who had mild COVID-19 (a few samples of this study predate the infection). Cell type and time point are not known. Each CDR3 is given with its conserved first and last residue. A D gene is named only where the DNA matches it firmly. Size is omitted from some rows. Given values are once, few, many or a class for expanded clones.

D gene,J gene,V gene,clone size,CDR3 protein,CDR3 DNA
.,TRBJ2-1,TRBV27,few,CASSSPPYYEQFF,TGTGCCAGCAGTTCCCCCCCCTACTATGAGCAGTTCTTC
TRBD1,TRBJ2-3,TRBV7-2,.,CASSRTTGAADTQYF,TGTGCCAGCAGCCGGACGACAGGGGCCGCAGATACGCAGTATTTT
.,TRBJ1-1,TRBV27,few,CASGQTNLQAFF,TGTGCCAGCGGGCAGACTAATCTCCAAGCTTTCTTT
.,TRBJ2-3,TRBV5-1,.,CASSLNSHTQYF,TGCGCCAGCAGCTTGAATTCCCATACGCAGTATTTT
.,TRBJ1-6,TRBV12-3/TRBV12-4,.,CASSPDSLSSPLHF,TGTGCCAGCAGCCCGGACAGCCTTAGTTCACCCCTCCACTTT
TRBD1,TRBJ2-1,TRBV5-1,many,CASRETGTGVNEQFF,TGCGCCAGCCGTGAAACCGGGACAGGGGTCAATGAGCAGTTCTTC
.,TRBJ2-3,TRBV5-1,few,CASSLVGFTDTQYF,TGCGCCAGCAGCTTGGTAGGGTTTACAGATACGCAGTATTTT
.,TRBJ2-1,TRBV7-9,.,CASSLEFNEQFF,TGTGCCAGCAGCTTAGAGTTTAATGAGCAGTTCTTC
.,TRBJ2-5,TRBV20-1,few,CSARVAGKETQYF,TGCAGTGCTAGAGTAGCCGGGAAAGAGACCCAGTACTTC
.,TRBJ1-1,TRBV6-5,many,CASQRFGAGTEAFF,TGTGCCAGCCAGAGATTTGGAGCAGGCACTGAAGCTTTCTTT
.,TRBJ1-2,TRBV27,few,CASSFGENYGYTF,TGTGCCAGCAGTTTCGGGGAAAACTATGGCTACACCTTC
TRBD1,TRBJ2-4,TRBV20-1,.,CSAHRDRRNKNIQYF,TGCAGTGCCCACCGGGACAGGAGAAACAAAAACATTCAGTACTTC
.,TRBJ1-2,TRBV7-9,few,CASSLEPGRFYGYTF,TGTGCCAGCAGCTTAGAGCCGGGACGATTCTATGGCTACACCTTC
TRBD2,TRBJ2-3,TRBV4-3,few,CASSQDSGGLTDTQYF,TGCGCCAGCAGCCAAGATAGCGGGGGGCTCACAGATACGCAGTATTTT
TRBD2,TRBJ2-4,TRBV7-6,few,CASSLVASPREGNIQYF,TGTGCCAGCAGCTTAGTCGCCAGCCCTCGGGAGGGAAACATTCAGTACTTC
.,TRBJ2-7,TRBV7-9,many,CASSWTQSYEQYF,TGTGCCAGCAGTTGGACCCAGTCCTACGAGCAGTACTTC
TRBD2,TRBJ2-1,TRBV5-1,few,CASSLLAGVSSYNEQFF,TGCGCCAGCAGCTTGCTAGCGGGGGTGAGCTCCTACAATGAGCAGTTCTTC
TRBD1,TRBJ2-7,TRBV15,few,CATSTGQGPYEQYF,TGTGCCACCAGCACTGGACAGGGGCCCTACGAGCAGTACTTC
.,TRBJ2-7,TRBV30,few,CAWSVSGYEQYF,TGTGCCTGGAGTGTTTCGGGGTACGAGCAGTACTTC
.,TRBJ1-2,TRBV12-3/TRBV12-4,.,CASRWGPGVDGYTF,TGTGCCAGCAGGTGGGGCCCGGGCGTCGATGGCTACACCTTC
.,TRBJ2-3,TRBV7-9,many,CASSLVFITDTQYF,TGTGCCAGCAGCTTAGTTTTTATCACAGATACGCAGTATTTT
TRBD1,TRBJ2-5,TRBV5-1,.,CASSLGDRRGETQYF,TGCGCCAGCAGCTTGGGGGACAGGAGAGGTGAGACCCAGTACTTC
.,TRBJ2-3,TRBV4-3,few,CASSQDLIEPKSQYF,TGCGCCAGCAGCCAAGATTTAATAGAACCAAAGTCGCAGTATTTT
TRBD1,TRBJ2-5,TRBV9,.,CASSVWDSETQYF,TGTGCCAGCAGCGTATGGGACAGTGAGACCCAGTACTTC
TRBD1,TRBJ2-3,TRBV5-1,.,CASSLLTGGGSDTQYF,TGCGCCAGCAGCCTCCTGACAGGGGGTGGCTCAGATACGCAGTATTTT
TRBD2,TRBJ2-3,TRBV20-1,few,CSALSGGATDTQYF,TGCAGTGCTTTAAGCGGGGGGGCCACAGATACGCAGTATTTT